The 30 T cell receptor beta chains listed next were all sequenced from one sample in a study of T cells in Graves' hyperthyroidism and ophthalmopathy. TCR beta CDR3 regions were amplified from RNA. HTBI primers drove first-round RT-PCR of the TCR CDR3. TCRdb independently ran MiXCR on the multiplex PCR reads; one entry per CDR3 protein. The sample has around 480,000 distinct CDR3 sequences; approximately 15% are singletons. Sequenced: blood. The source of these receptors is a woman younger than 35 with Graves' hyperthyroidism.

In this sample, this clonotype turned up many times. The CDR3, as DNA: TGTGCCACCAGTGATTTTGGACAGGGTAATTACACTGAAGCTTTCTTT. Its protein is CATSDFGQGNYTEAFF. V usage is TRBV24-1 and J usage is TRBJ1-1; 8 nucleotides align to TRBD1. CDR1 KGHDR and CDR2 SFDVKD come from the germline V gene. The CDR3 spans 16 residues. The J segment lost 3 bases and the V segment lost 1 base, leaving 6 bases of the junction unmatched.

Regarding this clonotype: This may arise from a read error, as a much more abundant clone is one base away. V usage is TRBV3-1 and J usage is TRBJ2-2, with 7 bases matching TRBD2. CDR1 and CDR2 from the germline V gene are LGHDT and YNNKEL (reference sequence). The CDR3 is 14 amino acids. The ends lost 10 bases at V and 1 base at J; junction bases unmatched: 6. CDR3 protein: CANTSGGNTGELFF. The CDR3 DNA is TGTGCCAACACTTCGGGAGGGAACACCGGGGAGCTGTTTTTT.

This clonotype was seen many times. This chain joins TRBV19 and TRBJ1-3, with D perhaps TRBD1 (6 bases). From germline, CDR1 is LNHDA and CDR2 SQIVND (reference sequence). Trimming removed 4 bases at V and 0 bases at J, with 10 bases between. The CDR3 runs 15 residues. Written as DNA, the CDR3 is TGTGCCAGTAGTACGGGACATAGCTCTGGAAACACCATATATTTT. Translation: CASSTGHSSGNTIYF.

The chain couples TRBV7-9 to TRBJ1-4, with TRBD1 matching over 7 bases. CDR3 length: 14 residues. The germline V gene has CDR1 SEHNR and CDR2 FQNEAQ (reference sequence). V trimming: 3 bases; J trimming: 10 bases; junction bases outside the gene matches: 8. The CDR3 region has the DNA TGTGCCAGCAGCTTGTCGGACAGGTTCGGAAAACTGTTTTTT. Its protein is CASSLSDRFGKLFF. The full variable domain, in which reference TRBV7-9 and TRBJ1-4 provide the parts outside the CDR3, is DTGVSQNPRHKITKRGQNVTFRCDPISEHNRLYWYRQTLGQGPEFLTYFQNEAQLEKSRLLSDRFSAERPKGSFSTLEIQRTEQGDSAMYLCASSLSDRFGKLFFGSGTQLSVL.

This clonotype was counted a few times. The V and J genes are TRBV4-1 and TRBJ2-3, with TRBD1 identical over 9 bases. The CDR3 length is 16 residues. J gave up 3 bases and V 3 bases, and 7 bases lay outside the gene matches. Per germline, CDR1 MGHRA and CDR2 YSYEKL. The CDR3 region is CASSQNRQGETDTQYF. The DNA of the CDR3 is TGCGCCAGCAGCCAGAACCGACAGGGGGAAACAGATACGCAGTATTTT.

This clonotype was recorded many times. CDR3 residues: CATSRSGAGAYNEQFF. The CDR3 region has the DNA TGTGCCACCAGCAGATCCGGGGCGGGAGCCTACAATGAGCAGTTCTTC. V gene TRBV15 combines with J gene TRBJ2-1; 7 positions match TRBD2. The CDR3 runs 16 residues. CDR1 and CDR2 (germline): LNHNV, YYDKDF (reference sequence). Trimming removed 2 bases from V and 2 bases from J; junction bases left unmatched: 6.

This clonotype appeared many times. The rearrangement uses TRBV29-1 and TRBJ2-1; D assignment may be TRBD1 or TRBD2 (5 bases each). The germline V and J ends were trimmed by 6 bases and 0 bases, with 21 bases remaining between them. The CDR3 totals 17 residues. The germline gives CDR1 SQVTM, CDR2 ANQGSEA. In DNA, the CDR3 is TGCAGCGTCCGCGGGCAGGGTCCAAGTGGCTCCTACAATGAGCAGTTCTTC. Its protein product is CSVRGQGPSGSYNEQFF.

This clonotype was detected ten times or more. This chain links TRBV12-3 or TRBV12-4 with TRBJ1-2, with TRBD1 as a possible D gene (6 bases). The CDR3 consists of 11 residues. The V and J ends lost 8 bases and 8 bases respectively, with 12 bases between them. CDR3 residues: CASLARGGYTF. The CDR3 region has the DNA TGTGCCAGCTTGGCCAGGGGCGGCTACACCTTC.

This clonotype was seen more than once but under ten times. The chain has TRBV9 and TRBJ2-6, with 7 bases that match TRBD1. Germline V CDR1 and CDR2: SGDLS, YYNGEE. V lost 4 bases, J lost 2 bases, and 6 bases stayed unmatched. The CDR3 covers 16 residues. CDR3 DNA: TGTGCCAGCAGCAAAATTCAGGGGGCTGGGGCCAACGTCCTGACTTTC. Translated, it gives CASSKIQGAGANVLTF.

In its sample, this clonotype was seen many times. This sequence joins TRBV28 and TRBJ2-3, with 13 nucleotides matching TRBD2. After removal of 4 bases from V and 2 bases from J, the junction contained 3 bases not matched to a gene. The CDR3 spans 16 residues. Looked up from germline, CDR1 is MDHEN and CDR2 is SYDVKM. CDR3 loop: CASSSLAGGITDTQYF. CDR3 bases: TGTGCCAGCAGTTCACTAGCGGGAGGGATCACAGATACGCAGTATTTT.

There are many counts of this clonotype. The chain has TRBV6-1 and TRBJ2-1, with unresolved D. V was pared by 7 bases and J by 9 bases, with 25 bases between. CDR1 is MNHNS, CDR2 SASEGT, per germline. CDR3 length equals 16 residues. The CDR3 DNA is TGTGCCAGCACCGGTGCGGTCAATTTGGCTACAAGTGAGCAGTTCTTC. This sequence encodes CASTGAVNLATSEQFF.

This clonotype was counted ten times or more. The chain uses TRBV2 and TRBJ2-3; a weak D match, TRBD1 (5 bases). This CDR3 has 13 amino acids. From germline, CDR1 is SNHLY and CDR2 FYNNEI. The V end lost 6 bases, the J end lost 5 bases, and 12 bases lay between the germline ends. CDR3 bases: TGTGCCAGCAGCGCCACCACAGGAGATACGCAGTATTTT. This encodes CASSATTGDTQYF.

At least ten counts were recorded for this clonotype. This rearrangement joins TRBV11-3 to TRBJ1-6; 8 nucleotides agree with TRBD1. After removal of 4 bases from V and 5 bases from J, the junction contained 4 bases not matched to a gene. The CDR3 loop spans 15 amino acids. Germline CDR1 and CDR2: SGHNT and YENEEA. CDR3 sequence: CASSSTGVNNSPLHF. As DNA, the CDR3 is TGTGCCAGCAGCTCGACAGGGGTCAATAATTCACCCCTCCACTTT.

This clonotype was picked up many times. The chain recombines TRBV7-2 with TRBJ2-2; TRBD2 might be the D (5 bases). With 10 bases removed from V and 7 bases from J, the gap between germline ends came to 16 bases. Per germline, CDR1 SGHTA and CDR2 FQGNSA. The CDR3 has 13 residues. The CDR3 coding sequence is TGTGCCAACCCGTCGAGGGCCGGCGGGGAGCTGTTTTTT. This gives the protein CANPSRAGGELFF.

This clonotype came up many times. One end of the junction is discordant with germline, which a read error may explain. The chain is built from TRBV5-1 and TRBJ2-1, with 9 bases fitting TRBD2. The germline gives CDR1 SGHRS, CDR2 YFSETQ. The CDR3 runs to 16 residues. DNA for the CDR3: TGCGCCAGCACCTTGATAGCTAGCGGGGTCTACAATGAGCAGTTCTTC. Translating gives CASTLIASGVYNEQFF.

This clonotype came up many times. The gene calls are TRBV20-1 and TRBJ1-5; tentatively, D is TRBD1 (6 bases). Looked up from germline, CDR1 is DFQATT and CDR2 is SNEGSKA (reference sequence). V was clipped by 6 bases and J by 0 bases, with 18 bases between them. CDR3 size: 16 residues. The CDR3 DNA reads as TGCAGTGCCGGACATAAGGGACACCTTAGCAATCAGCCCCAGCATTTT. Protein product: CSAGHKGHLSNQPQHF.

The chain carries TRBV10-3 and TRBJ1-6; 7 bases line up with TRBD1. Per the germline V gene, CDR1 is ENHRY and CDR2 is SYGVKD. Trimming cost V 8 bases and J 8 bases; bases outside gene matches: 3. The length of the CDR3 is 12 residues. The DNA of the CDR3 is TGTGCCATCTGGGACAGTGATTCACCCCTCCACTTT. It specifies CAIWDSDSPLHF.

Ten or more counts support this clonotype. The genes are TRBV2 and TRBJ2-1, with D hard to call. V lost 6 bases and J lost 7, with 10 bases in between. In germline, CDR1 is SNHLY, CDR2 FYNNEI. This CDR3 has 12 residues. The CDR3 spells CASRMTLNEQFF. CDR3 in DNA: TGTGCCAGCAGGATGACTCTAAATGAGCAGTTCTTC.

This chain joins TRBV6-1 and TRBJ1-2, with D tentatively TRBD1 (5 bases). The CDR3 totals 13 residues. Germline V gene lookup returns CDR1 MNHNS and CDR2 SASEGT. Trimming took off 10 bases at V and 1 base at J, with 13 bases between the two ends. The CDR3 sequence is CATRGADNYGYTF. CDR3 bases: TGTGCCACTCGAGGGGCGGATAACTATGGCTACACCTTC.

The chain uses TRBV9 and TRBJ2-7; 8 positions agree with TRBD2. The CDR3 has 14 amino acids. Germline V gene sequence: CDR1 SGDLS, CDR2 YYNGEE. After removal of 2 bases from V and 2 bases from J, the junction contained 3 bases not matched to a gene. The CDR3 sequence is CASSVGSGTYEQYF. The CDR3 bases are TGTGCCAGCAGCGTGGGTAGCGGGACCTACGAGCAGTACTTC.

This clonotype showed up many times. The chain uses TRBV9 and TRBJ2-5; a possible D gene is TRBD2 (5 bases). The V end was cut by 2 bases, the J end by 1 base, with 6 bases between. The V gene's germline CDR1 is SGDLS and CDR2 YYNGEE. This CDR3 has 13 amino acids. Written as DNA, the CDR3 is TGTGCCAGCAGCGTGGACTTCCAAGAGACCCAGTACTTC. Translation: CASSVDFQETQYF.

The CDR3 is CASSRILALGVDTQYF. The CDR3 nucleotides are TGTGCCAGCAGCCGCATCTTAGCGTTGGGCGTGGATACGCAGTATTTT. The chain has TRBV3-1 and TRBJ2-3; D is possibly TRBD2 (5 bases). V lost 4 bases, J lost 6 bases, and 20 bases lay in between. Germline values: CDR1 LGHDT, CDR2 YNNKEL (reference sequence). The length of the CDR3 is 16 residues.

The V call is TRBV5-5, the J call TRBJ2-1, with 10 positions matching TRBD2. The CDR3 spans 14 residues. After removal of 4 bases from V and 9 bases from J, the junction contained 7 bases not matched to a gene. Germline V gene data show CDR1 as SGHKS and CDR2 as YYEKEE (reference sequence). CDR3 in amino acids: CASSHGTSASEQFF. The CDR3 DNA sequence: TGTGCCAGCAGCCACGGGACTAGCGCCTCTGAGCAGTTCTTC.

This clonotype came up many times. The chain combines TRBV3-1 with TRBJ2-5; D possibly corresponds to TRBD2 (6 bases). CDR3 length: 14 amino acids. The germline V and J ends were trimmed by 4 bases and 4 bases, with 13 bases remaining between them. Germline V lookup: CDR1 LGHDT, CDR2 YNNKEL (reference sequence). The CDR3 reads CASSRRGDGETQYF. As DNA, the CDR3 is TGTGCCAGCAGCCGGCGGGGCGACGGAGAGACCCAGTACTTC.

The gene calls are TRBV15 and TRBJ2-3, with 7 bases aligning to TRBD2. With 3 bases clipped from V and 0 bases from J, the junction kept 9 bases outside the gene matches. The length of the CDR3 is 17 residues. Germline loops: CDR1 LNHNV, CDR2 YYDKDF (reference sequence). The chain's CDR3 is CATSRGLADRSTDTQYF. CDR3 nucleotides: TGTGCCACCAGCAGGGGCCTAGCGGACCGAAGCACAGATACGCAGTATTTT. Full variable domain (rest looked up from reference TRBV15 and TRBJ2-3): DAMVIQNPRYQVTQFGKPVTLSCSQTLNHNVMYWYQQKSSQAPKLLFHYYDKDFNNEADTPDNFQSRRPNTSFCFLDIRSPGLGDTAMYLCATSRGLADRSTDTQYFGPGTRLTVL.

This clonotype was seen ten or more times. The chain employs TRBV10-3 and TRBJ1-5, with D possibly TRBD1 on 5 matching bases. Germline V lookup: CDR1 ENHRY, CDR2 SYGVKD. The V end lost 6 bases, the J end lost 4 bases, and 13 bases lay between the germline ends. The CDR3 has 14 residues. CDR3 in amino acids: CAIRGDSLNQPQHF. As DNA, the CDR3 is TGTGCCATCAGGGGAGACAGCCTAAATCAGCCCCAGCATTTT.

With regard to this clonotype: Given a much more abundant clone one base away, this may be a read error. The rearrangement uses TRBV2 and TRBJ2-1, with TRBD2 matching 10 bases. This CDR3 has 15 amino acids. From germline, CDR1 is SNHLY and CDR2 FYNNEI. The CDR3 nucleotides are TGTGCCGGCAGTGAGGGTCTAGCGGGAGCCCATGAGCAGTTCTTC. Its translation: CAGSEGLAGAHEQFF. The complete variable domain, with remaining parts taken from reference TRBV2 and TRBJ2-1, reads EPEVTQTPSHQVTQMGQEVILRCVPISNHLYFYWYRQILGQKVEFLVSFYNNEISEKSEIFDDQFSVERPDGSNFTLKIRSTKLEDSAMYFCAGSEGLAGAHEQFFGPGTRLTVL.

J is TRBJ2-7 and V is TRBV29-1; D remains unclear. Trimming stripped 4 bases from V and 0 bases from J, with 10 bases between. The germline V gene encodes CDR1 SQVTM and CDR2 ANQGSEA. The CDR3 consists of 13 residues. In DNA, the CDR3 is TGCAGCGTTGGGAAGACGGACTCCTACGAGCAGTACTTC. This translates into CSVGKTDSYEQYF.

This clonotype was counted many times. V is TRBV18 and J is TRBJ1-4; D gene unclear. V was trimmed by 6 bases and J by 0 bases, leaving 11 bases between them. The CDR3 consists of 15 residues. The germline gives CDR1 KGHSH, CDR2 LQKENI. CDR3 sequence (DNA): TGTGCCAGCTCGCCGGGCGCAGCAACTAATGAAAAACTGTTTTTT. This gives the protein CASSPGAATNEKLFF.

The gene calls are TRBV5-6 and TRBJ2-4; 9 bases agree with TRBD1. Germline assignment: CDR1 SGHDT and CDR2 YYEEEE. This CDR3 comprises 14 residues. V shed 7 bases, J shed 5 bases, and the junction held 7 bases outside the gene matches. CDR3 sequence (DNA): TGTGCCAGCGCCGGACAGGGGATCCAAAACATTCAGTACTTC. It translates to CASAGQGIQNIQYF. The full variable domain, in which reference TRBV5-6 and TRBJ2-4 provide the parts outside the CDR3, is DAGVTQSPTHLIKTRGQQVTLRCSPKSGHDTVSWYQQALGQGPQFIFQYYEEEERQRGNFPDRFSGHQFPNYSSELNVNALLLGDSALYLCASAGQGIQNIQYFGAGTRLSVL.